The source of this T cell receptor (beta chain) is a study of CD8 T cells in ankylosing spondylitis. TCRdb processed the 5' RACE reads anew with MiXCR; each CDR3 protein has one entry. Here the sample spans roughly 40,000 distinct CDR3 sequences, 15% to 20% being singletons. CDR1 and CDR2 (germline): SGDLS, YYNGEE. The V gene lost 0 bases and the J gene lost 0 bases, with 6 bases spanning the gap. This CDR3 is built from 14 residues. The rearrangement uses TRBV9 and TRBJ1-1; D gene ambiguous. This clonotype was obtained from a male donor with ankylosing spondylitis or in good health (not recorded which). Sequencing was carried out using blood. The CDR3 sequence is CASSVEPLNTEAFF. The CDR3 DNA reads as TGTGCCAGCAGCGTAGAACCTTTGAACACTGAAGCTTTCTTT. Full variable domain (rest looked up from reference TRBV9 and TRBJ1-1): DSGVTQTPKHLITATGQRVTLRCSPRSGDLSVYWYQQSLDQGLQFLIQYYNGEERAKGNILERFSAQQFPDLHSELNLSSLELGDSALYFCASSVEPLNTEAFFGQGTRLTVV.